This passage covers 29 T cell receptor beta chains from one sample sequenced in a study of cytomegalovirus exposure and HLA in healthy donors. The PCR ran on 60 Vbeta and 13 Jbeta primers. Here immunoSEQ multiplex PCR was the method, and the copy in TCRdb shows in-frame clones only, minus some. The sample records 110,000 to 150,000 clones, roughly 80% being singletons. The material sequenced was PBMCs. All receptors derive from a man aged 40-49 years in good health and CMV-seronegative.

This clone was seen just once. The CDR3 reads CASSWGGQETQYF. CDR3 DNA sequence: TGTGCCAGCAGCTGGGGCGGCCAAGAGACCCAGTACTTC. The chain uses TRBV27 and TRBJ2-5; possibly TRBD1 for D (5 bases). Germline V lookup: CDR1 MNHEY, CDR2 SMNVEV (reference sequence). V was shortened by 6 bases and J by 1 base, with 9 bases between the two germline ends. The CDR3 is 13 amino acids.

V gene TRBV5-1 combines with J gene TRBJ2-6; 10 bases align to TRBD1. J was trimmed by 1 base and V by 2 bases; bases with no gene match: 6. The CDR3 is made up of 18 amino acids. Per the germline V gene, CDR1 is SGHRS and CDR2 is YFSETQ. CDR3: CASSLATGGASGANVLTF. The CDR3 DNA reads TGCGCCAGCAGCTTAGCGACAGGGGGCGCTTCTGGGGCCAACGTCCTGACTTTC.

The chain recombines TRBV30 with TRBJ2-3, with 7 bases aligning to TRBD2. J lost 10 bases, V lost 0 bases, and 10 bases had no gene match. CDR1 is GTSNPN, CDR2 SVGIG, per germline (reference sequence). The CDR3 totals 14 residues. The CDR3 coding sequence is TGTGCCTGGAGTGTAAATCGGGCTAGCGGTTCGCAGTATTTT. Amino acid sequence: CAWSVNRASGSQYF.

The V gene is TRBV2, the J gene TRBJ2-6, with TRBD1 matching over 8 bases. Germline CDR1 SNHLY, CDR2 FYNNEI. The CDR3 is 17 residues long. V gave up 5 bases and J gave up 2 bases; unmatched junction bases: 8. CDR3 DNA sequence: TGTGCCAGCAGTACAGGGGGTTTTAGGACTGGGGCCAACGTCCTGACTTTC. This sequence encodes CASSTGGFRTGANVLTF.

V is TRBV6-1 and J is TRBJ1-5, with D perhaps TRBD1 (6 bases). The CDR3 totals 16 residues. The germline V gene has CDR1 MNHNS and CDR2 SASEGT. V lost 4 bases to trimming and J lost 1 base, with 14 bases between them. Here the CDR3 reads CASSGQQGGSNQPQHF. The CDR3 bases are TGTGCCAGCAGTGGACAACAGGGTGGGAGCAATCAGCCCCAGCATTTT.

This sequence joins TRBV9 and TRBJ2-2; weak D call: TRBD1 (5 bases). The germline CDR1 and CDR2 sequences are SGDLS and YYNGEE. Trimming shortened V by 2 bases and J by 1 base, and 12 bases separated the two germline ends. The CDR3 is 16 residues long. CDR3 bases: TGTGCCAGCAGCGTCGGCCGACAGCTGAACACCGGGGAGCTGTTTTTT. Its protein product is CASSVGRQLNTGELFF.

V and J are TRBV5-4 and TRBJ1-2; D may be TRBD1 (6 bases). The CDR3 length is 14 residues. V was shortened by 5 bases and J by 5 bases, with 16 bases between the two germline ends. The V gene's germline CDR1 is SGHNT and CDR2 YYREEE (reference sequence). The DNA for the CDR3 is TGTGCCAGCAGTCCCTCCAGGGGAATGTATGGCTACACCTTC. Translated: CASSPSRGMYGYTF.

CDR3 amino acids: CTSTLDRGAIYEQYF. The CDR3 DNA is TGCACCAGCACCCTAGACAGGGGAGCTATCTACGAGCAGTACTTC. The chain uses TRBV1 and TRBJ2-7; the table's D call, TRBD1, was not checked against the DNA. TRBV1 is a pseudogene. The CDR3 consists of 15 residues.

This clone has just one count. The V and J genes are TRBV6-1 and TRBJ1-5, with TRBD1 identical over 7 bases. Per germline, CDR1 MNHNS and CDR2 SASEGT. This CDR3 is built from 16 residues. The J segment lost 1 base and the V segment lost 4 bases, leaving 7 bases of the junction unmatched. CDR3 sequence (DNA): TGTGCCAGCAGTGGAAGACAGGGCCTAAGCAATCAGCCCCAGCATTTT. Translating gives CASSGRQGLSNQPQHF.

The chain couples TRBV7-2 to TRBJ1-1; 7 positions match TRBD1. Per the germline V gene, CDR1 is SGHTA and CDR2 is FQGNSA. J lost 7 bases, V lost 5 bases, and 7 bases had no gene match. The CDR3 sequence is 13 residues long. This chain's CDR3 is CASSLGTVIEAFF. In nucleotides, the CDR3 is TGTGCCAGCAGCCTAGGGACAGTTATTGAAGCTTTCTTT.

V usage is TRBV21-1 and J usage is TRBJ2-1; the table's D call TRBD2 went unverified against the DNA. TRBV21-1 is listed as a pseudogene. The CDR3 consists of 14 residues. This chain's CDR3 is CAPFSRWSYNEQFF. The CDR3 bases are TGTGCCCCATTTTCTAGGTGGTCCTACAATGAGCAGTTCTTC.

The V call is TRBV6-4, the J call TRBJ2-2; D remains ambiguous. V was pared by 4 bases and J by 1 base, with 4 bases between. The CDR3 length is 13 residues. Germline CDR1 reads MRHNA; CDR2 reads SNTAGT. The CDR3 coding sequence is TGTGCCAGCAGTGCCCAGAACACCGGGGAGCTGTTTTTT. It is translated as CASSAQNTGELFF.

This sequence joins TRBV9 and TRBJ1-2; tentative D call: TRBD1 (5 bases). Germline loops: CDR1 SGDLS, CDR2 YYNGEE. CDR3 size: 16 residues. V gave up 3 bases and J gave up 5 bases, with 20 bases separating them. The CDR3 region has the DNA TGTGCCAGCAGCGGCACCGGGACCCTTCGGGGGTATGGCTACACCTTC. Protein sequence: CASSGTGTLRGYGYTF.

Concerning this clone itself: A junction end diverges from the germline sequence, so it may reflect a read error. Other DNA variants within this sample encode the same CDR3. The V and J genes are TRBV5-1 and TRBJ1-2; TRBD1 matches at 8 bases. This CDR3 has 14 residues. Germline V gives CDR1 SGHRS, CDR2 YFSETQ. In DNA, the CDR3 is TGTGCCAGCAGCTCCCTCGACAGGGGTGGGGGCTACACCTTC. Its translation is CASSSLDRGGGYTF.

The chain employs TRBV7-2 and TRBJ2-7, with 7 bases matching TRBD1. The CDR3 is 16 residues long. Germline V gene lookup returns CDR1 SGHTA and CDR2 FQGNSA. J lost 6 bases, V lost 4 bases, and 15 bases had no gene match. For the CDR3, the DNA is TGTGCCAGCAGCTCCCCCTTTCCAGGGGGTCCCTCCGAGCAGTACTTC. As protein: CASSSPFPGGPSEQYF.

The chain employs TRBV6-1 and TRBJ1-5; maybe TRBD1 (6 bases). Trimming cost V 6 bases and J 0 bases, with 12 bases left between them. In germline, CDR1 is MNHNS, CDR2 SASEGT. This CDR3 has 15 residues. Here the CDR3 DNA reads TGTGCCAGCAGCCCCGGGACAATTAGCAATCAGCCCCAGCATTTT. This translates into CASSPGTISNQPQHF.

CDR3 sequence (DNA): TGTGCCAGCAGCCCGCGGGGGTACCAAGAGACCCAGTACTTC. Translation: CASSPRGYQETQYF. This chain joins TRBV5-4 and TRBJ2-5; 7 bases fit TRBD2. V shed 4 bases, J shed 0 bases, and the junction held 3 bases outside the gene matches. The germline V gene has CDR1 SGHNT and CDR2 YYREEE (reference sequence). The CDR3 has 14 amino acids.

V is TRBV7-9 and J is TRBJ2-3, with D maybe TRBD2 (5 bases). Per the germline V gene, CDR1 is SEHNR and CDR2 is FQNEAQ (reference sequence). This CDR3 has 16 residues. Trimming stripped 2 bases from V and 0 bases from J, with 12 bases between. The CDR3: CASSLTHAGSTDTQYF. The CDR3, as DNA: TGTGCCAGCAGCTTAACCCACGCGGGTAGCACAGATACGCAGTATTTT.

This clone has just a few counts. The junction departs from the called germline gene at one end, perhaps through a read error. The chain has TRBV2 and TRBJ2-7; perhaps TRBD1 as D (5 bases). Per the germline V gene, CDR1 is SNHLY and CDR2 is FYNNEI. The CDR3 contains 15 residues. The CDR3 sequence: CAGSPQGISTYEQYF. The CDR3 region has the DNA TGTGCCGGCAGCCCCCAGGGTATAAGTACCTACGAGCAGTACTTC.

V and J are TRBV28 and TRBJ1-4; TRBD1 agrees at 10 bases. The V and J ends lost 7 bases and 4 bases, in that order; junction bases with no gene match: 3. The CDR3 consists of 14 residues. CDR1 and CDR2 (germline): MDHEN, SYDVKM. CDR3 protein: CASTRDRGNEKLFF. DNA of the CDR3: TGTGCCAGCACCCGGGACAGGGGTAATGAAAAACTGTTTTTT.

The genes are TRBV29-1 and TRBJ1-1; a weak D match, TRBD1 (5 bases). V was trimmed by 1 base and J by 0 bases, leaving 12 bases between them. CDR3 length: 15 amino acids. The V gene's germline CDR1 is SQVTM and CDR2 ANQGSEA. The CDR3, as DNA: TGCAGCGTTGAAGGAGCCAGGGTGTTGAACACTGAAGCTTTCTTT. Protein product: CSVEGARVLNTEAFF.

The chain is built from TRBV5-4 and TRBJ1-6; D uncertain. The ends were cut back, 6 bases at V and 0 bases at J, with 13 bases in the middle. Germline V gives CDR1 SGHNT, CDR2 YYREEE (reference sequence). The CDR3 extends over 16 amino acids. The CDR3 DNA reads TGTGCCAGCAACCTACTGCCGAGCTCCTATAATTCACCCCTCCACTTT. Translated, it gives CASNLLPSSYNSPLHF.

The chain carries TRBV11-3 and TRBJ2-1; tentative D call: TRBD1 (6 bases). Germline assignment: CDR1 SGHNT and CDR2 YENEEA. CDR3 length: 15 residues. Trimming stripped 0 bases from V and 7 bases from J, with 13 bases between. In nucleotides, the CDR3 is TGTGCCAGCAGCTTAGATCTGACAGGTGAGAATGAGCAGTTCTTC. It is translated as CASSLDLTGENEQFF.

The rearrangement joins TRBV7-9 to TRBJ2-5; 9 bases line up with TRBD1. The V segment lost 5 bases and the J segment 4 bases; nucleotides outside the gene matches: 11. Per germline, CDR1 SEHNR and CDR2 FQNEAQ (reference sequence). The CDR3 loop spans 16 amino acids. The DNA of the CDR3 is TGTGCCAGCAGCCAACATTCCGGGACAGGGAGAGAGACCCAGTACTTC. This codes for CASSQHSGTGRETQYF.

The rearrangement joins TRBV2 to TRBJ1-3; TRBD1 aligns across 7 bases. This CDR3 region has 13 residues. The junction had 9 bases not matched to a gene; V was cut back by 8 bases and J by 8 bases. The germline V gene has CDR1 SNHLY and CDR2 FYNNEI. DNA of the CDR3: TGTGCCAGCTCTTGGGACAGAGGGGACACCATATATTTT. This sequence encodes CASSWDRGDTIYF.

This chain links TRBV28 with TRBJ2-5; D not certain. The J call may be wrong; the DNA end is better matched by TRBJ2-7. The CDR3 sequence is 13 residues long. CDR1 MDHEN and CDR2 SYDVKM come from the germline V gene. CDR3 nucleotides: TGTGCCAGCAGTTCTACAGCACCCTACGAGCAGTACTTC. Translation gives CASSSTAPYEQYF.

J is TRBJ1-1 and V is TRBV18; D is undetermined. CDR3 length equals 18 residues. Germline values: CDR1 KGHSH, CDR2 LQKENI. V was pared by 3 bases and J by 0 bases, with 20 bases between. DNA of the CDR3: TGTGCCAGCTCACCGCGGGTCCAAGGGTCCCTCCTGAACACTGAAGCTTTCTTT. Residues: CASSPRVQGSLLNTEAFF.

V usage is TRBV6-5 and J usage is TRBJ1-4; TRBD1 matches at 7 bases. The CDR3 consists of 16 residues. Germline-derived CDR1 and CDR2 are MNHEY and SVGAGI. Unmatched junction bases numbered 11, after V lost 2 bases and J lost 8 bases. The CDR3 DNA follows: TGTGCCAGCAGTTACAGAGAGACAGGGCGGCAGGAAAAACTGTTTTTT. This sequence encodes CASSYRETGRQEKLFF.

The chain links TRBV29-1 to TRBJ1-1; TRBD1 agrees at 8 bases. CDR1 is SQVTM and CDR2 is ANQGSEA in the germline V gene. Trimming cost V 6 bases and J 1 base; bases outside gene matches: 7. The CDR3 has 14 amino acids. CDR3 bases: TGCAGCGTGGAGCAGGGGGCTGGGAACACTGAAGCTTTCTTT. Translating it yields CSVEQGAGNTEAFF.